Included here is one T cell receptor beta chain sequence, with context. The sample belongs to a study of blood T cell repertoires in COVID-19. Across the study: The United States, Italy and Spain supplied acute and convalescent COVID-19 samples. From T cells, B-cell-depleted T cells, or PBMCs came the material, which was cDNA or gDNA.

Germline assignment: CDR1 MNHEY and CDR2 SVGAGI. Trimming left V 0 bases short and J 6 bases short, with 15 bases between. The CDR3 has 15 amino acids. Original processing methods: For nucleated cells, counts were estimated from reference gene primer amplification. Generated by immunoSEQ multiplex PCR, the TCRdb table keeps only in-frame clones and is missing some. The D gene and trimming were derived from the DNA, and the V and J assignments and clone size from that table. Among approximately 150,000 clones, approximately 86% were seen once, and the ten largest hold about 8%. The clonotype was recovered from a woman aged 55-75 years with acute or convalescent COVID-19. Sequencing was performed on peripheral blood. The chain combines TRBV6-5 with TRBJ2-7, with D perhaps TRBD2 (6 bases). CDR3: CASSYSSPGASEQYF. DNA for the CDR3: TGTGCCAGCAGTTACTCATCTCCGGGAGCATCCGAGCAGTACTTC.